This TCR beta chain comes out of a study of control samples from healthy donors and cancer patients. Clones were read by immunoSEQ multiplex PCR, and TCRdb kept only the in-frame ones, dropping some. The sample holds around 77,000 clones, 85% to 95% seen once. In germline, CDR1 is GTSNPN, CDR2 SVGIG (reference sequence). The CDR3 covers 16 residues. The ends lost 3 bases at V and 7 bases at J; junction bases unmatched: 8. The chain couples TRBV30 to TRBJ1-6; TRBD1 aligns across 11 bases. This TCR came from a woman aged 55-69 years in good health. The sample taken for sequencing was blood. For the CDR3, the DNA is TGTGCCTGGAGCTCAACGGGGACAGGGGGGAATTCACCCCTCCACTTT. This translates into CAWSSTGTGGNSPLHF.